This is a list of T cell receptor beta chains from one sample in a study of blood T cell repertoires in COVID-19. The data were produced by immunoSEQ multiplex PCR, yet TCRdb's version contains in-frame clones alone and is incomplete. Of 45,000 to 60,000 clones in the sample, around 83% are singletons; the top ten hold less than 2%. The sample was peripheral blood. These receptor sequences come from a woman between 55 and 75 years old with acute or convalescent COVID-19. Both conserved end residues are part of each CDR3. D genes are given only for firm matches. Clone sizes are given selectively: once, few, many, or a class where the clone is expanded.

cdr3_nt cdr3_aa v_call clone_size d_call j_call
TGCGCCAGCAGTGAGTCCGTACTTGCGGGAGGGTACACCGGGGAGCTGTTTTTT CASSESVLAGGYTGELFF TRBV10-2 NA TRBD2 TRBJ2-2
TGTGCCACCAGCAGAGCCCAGTTTCGTGGCAATCAGCCCCAGCATTTT CATSRAQFRGNQPQHF TRBV15 NA NA TRBJ1-5
TGTGCCAGGAGAATTGATAGAGATCAGCCCCAGCATTTT CARRIDRDQPQHF TRBV6-5 NA NA TRBJ1-5
TGTGCCACCAGTGACACCGGGACTAGTGTGAACATTCAGTACTTC CATSDTGTSVNIQYF TRBV24-1 NA TRBD2 TRBJ2-4
TGTGCCAGCAGCGTTGATGACACCGACCGGTATGGCTACACCTTC CASSVDDTDRYGYTF TRBV9 NA NA TRBJ1-2
TGTGCTAGTGGTTCTCCAGGGGGGACTGAAGCTTTCTTT CASGSPGGTEAFF TRBV12-5 few TRBD1 TRBJ1-1
TGTGCCAGCAGACAGAACACTGAAGCTTTCTTT CASRQNTEAFF TRBV27 NA NA TRBJ1-1
TGCAGTGCTAGTGGGGGACAGGGAAACTACGAGCAGTACTTC CSASGGQGNYEQYF TRBV20-1 NA TRBD1 TRBJ2-7
TGTGCCAGCAGCTTGGCTGGAAGAGGTCAGCCCCAGCATTTT CASSLAGRGQPQHF TRBV5-5 NA NA TRBJ1-5
TGTGCCAGTAGCTCGGCAGGGAATCAGCCCCAGCATTTT CASSSAGNQPQHF TRBV19 NA NA TRBJ1-5
TGTGCCAGCAGCGGTACAGGGTCCTCCACGGATACGCAGTATTTT CASSGTGSSTDTQYF TRBV13 NA NA TRBJ2-3
TGTGCCAGCAGTGGACGGCGGGGCACAATCCAAGAGACCCAGTACTTC CASSGRRGTIQETQYF TRBV5-4 NA NA TRBJ2-5
TGTGCCTGCGGAATCGGACTAGCTGGTCCGATCGGGGAGCTGTTTTTT CACGIGLAGPIGELFF TRBV30 NA TRBD2 TRBJ2-2
TGTGCCTGGAGTTCTCGGACAGCCTCCTCTGGAAACACCATATATTTT CAWSSRTASSGNTIYF TRBV30 NA NA TRBJ1-3
TGTGCCAGCTCATCCGGGAGGAGCTCCTACAATGAGCAGTTCTTC CASSSGRSSYNEQFF TRBV18 NA TRBD2 TRBJ2-1
TGTGCCAGCAGTCTCTCAGGGGGGTACTATGGCTACACCTTC CASSLSGGYYGYTF TRBV28 NA TRBD1 TRBJ1-2
TGTGCCACCAGTGATTTGGGCGGCTACACCTTC CATSDLGGYTF TRBV24-1 NA NA TRBJ1-2
TGTGCCAGCAGTCCCACAGGGTACTATGGCTACACCTTC CASSPTGYYGYTF TRBV7-3 NA NA TRBJ1-2
TGCAGCGCCCAGGGGTCTGGCACTGAAGCTTTCTTT CSAQGSGTEAFF TRBV29-1 NA NA TRBJ1-1
TGTGCCAGCAGCGACCGGGACAGGGCCTACAATGAGCAGTTCTTC CASSDRDRAYNEQFF TRBV9 NA TRBD1 TRBJ2-1
TGTGCCAGCAGCACGGGAGGGAGAAACTATGGCTACACCTTC CASSTGGRNYGYTF TRBV28 NA NA TRBJ1-2
TGCGCCAGCAGCTTGGGGGGACAGTTTAGCAATCAGCCCCAGCATTTT CASSLGGQFSNQPQHF TRBV5-1 NA TRBD1 TRBJ1-5
TGTGCCAGCATTCCTGATCTACAGGGCTACTCCTACGAGCAGTACTTC CASIPDLQGYSYEQYF TRBV6-6 NA NA TRBJ2-7
TGTGCCAGCAGCCTCTTAGCAGGGCGACTCTCTGGAAACACCATATATTTT CASSLLAGRLSGNTIYF TRBV14 NA NA TRBJ1-3
TGTGCTAGTGGTTTGGCGACAGCAAACACTGAAGCTTTCTTT CASGLATANTEAFF TRBV12-5 NA NA TRBJ1-1
TGTGCCAGCAGGGAGGATAAATCTGGAAACACCATATATTTT CASREDKSGNTIYF TRBV6-5 NA NA TRBJ1-3
TGTGCCAGCAGCCTGCGACCCGGACAGGTGGTCTACGAGCAGTACTTC CASSLRPGQVVYEQYF TRBV9 NA TRBD1 TRBJ2-7
TGTGCCAGCAGTGACGGGGGTATGAACACTGAAGCTTTCTTT CASSDGGMNTEAFF TRBV2 once NA TRBJ1-1
TGTGCCAGCCAAAGAGGGAGCACAGATACGCAGTATTTT CASQRGSTDTQYF TRBV6-5 once NA TRBJ2-3
TGTGCCAGCAGCCCAACAGGGGGCGCGTTTGGCTACACCTTC CASSPTGGAFGYTF TRBV7-9 NA TRBD1 TRBJ1-2
TGTGCCAGCAGCCCTGGACAGGACCTTTTGCCCTATGGCTACACCTTC CASSPGQDLLPYGYTF TRBV5-4 NA TRBD1 TRBJ1-2
TGTGCCAGCTCACCGGAGACAGGTTATAGCAATCAGCCCCAGCATTTT CASSPETGYSNQPQHF TRBV18 NA NA TRBJ1-5
TGTGCCAGCATGCGAAACTCTGGGGCCAACGTCCTGACTTTC CASMRNSGANVLTF TRBV6-5 NA NA TRBJ2-6
TGTGCCTGGAGGCCACCGGTGGGGAGGGCCGCCGAGCAGTACTTC CAWRPPVGRAAEQYF TRBV30 NA TRBD2 TRBJ2-7
TGTGCCACCAGTGTCCCCCTGACAGGTATTACGCCCCAGCATTTT CATSVPLTGITPQHF TRBV24-1 NA NA TRBJ1-5
TGCAGCGCGACTGACCGGGACAGGGGGTACCCCTACGAGCAGTACTTC CSATDRDRGYPYEQYF TRBV29-1 NA TRBD1 TRBJ2-7
TGCGCCAGCAGCTCACAGGGGGATGGCTACACCTTC CASSSQGDGYTF TRBV5-1 NA TRBD1 TRBJ1-2
TGCGCCAGCAGCACCAGCAGAAGAACTAACAATGAGCAGTTCTTC CASSTSRRTNNEQFF TRBV5-1 NA NA TRBJ2-1
TGCGCCAGCAGCCTTTGGGACAGCCCCAATGAAAAACTGTTTTTT CASSLWDSPNEKLFF TRBV4-1 NA TRBD1 TRBJ1-4
TGTGCCACCCTGGGGCAGGGCAGCTCACCCCTCCACTTT CATLGQGSSPLHF TRBV10-3 NA NA TRBJ1-6
TGTGCCAGCAGCTTAACGTCTTACACTGAGCAGTTCTTC CASSLTSYTEQFF TRBV7-3 NA NA TRBJ2-1
TGTGCCAGCAGCCAAGACAGTTTGATAGCGGGGAACAATGAGCAGTTCTTC CASSQDSLIAGNNEQFF TRBV3-1/TRBV3-2 once TRBD2 TRBJ2-1
TGTGCCAGCAGCCGAGCGGGGGGGAACCAAGAGACCCAGTACTTC CASSRAGGNQETQYF TRBV3-1/TRBV3-2 NA TRBD2 TRBJ2-5
TGTGCCACCCACAGCCCTGGGACAGCTTACGAGCAGTACTTC CATHSPGTAYEQYF TRBV10-3 NA TRBD1 TRBJ2-7
TGTGCTAGTGCCCGTGGGGCATTGACTAGCACAGATACGCAGTATTTT CASARGALTSTDTQYF TRBV12-5 NA NA TRBJ2-3
TGTGCCAGCAGCTTAGCTGGTCAGGGGGATTCACCCCTCCACTTT CASSLAGQGDSPLHF TRBV7-3 NA TRBD1 TRBJ1-6
TGTGCCACCAGCAGAGATCAATCCGGGTCGGATCAGCCCCAGCATTTT CATSRDQSGSDQPQHF TRBV15 NA NA TRBJ1-5